The 24 T cell receptor beta chains listed next were all sequenced from one sample in a study of blood T cell repertoires in COVID-19 (dated by TCRdb to about 2020). The library relied on the immunoSEQ multiplex PCR assay. The table comes from immuneACCESS by way of TCRdb, which keeps in-frame sequences with V and J called. Part of the clones is missing from these tables; in studies checked, under half for an unresolved V gene and the rest for unknown reasons. This sample holds some 240,000 clones; 80% to 90% were observed only once. 3.5% to 5% of the sample rests with the top ten. Sequences were obtained from peripheral blood. These receptor sequences come from a woman aged 40-49 years who had recovered from COVID-19.

This clone has only one observation. Its ends do not fully match the called genes, so a read error is possible. The J gene is TRBJ2-1, the V gene TRBV6-1; 11 bases align to TRBD2. CDR1 and CDR2 (germline): MNHNS, SASEGT. There are 13 residues in the CDR3. As DNA, the CDR3 is TGTGCCAGCAGTGACATACTAGCGGGGGCCTCGGTCTTC. It encodes CASSDILAGASVF.

The J gene is TRBJ1-2, the V gene TRBV5-1; D is possibly TRBD1 (6 bases). Germline V CDR1 and CDR2: SGHRS, YFSETQ. There are 14 residues in the CDR3. Trimming removed 2 bases from V and 8 bases from J, with 16 bases in between. CDR3 sequence (DNA): TGCGCCAGCAGCTTAAACAGGGACGCCCTCGGCTACACCTTC. It encodes CASSLNRDALGYTF.

This clone was picked up a small number of times. The chain combines TRBV5-1 with TRBJ1-5, with TRBD1 matching over 9 bases. Germline V CDR1 and CDR2: SGHRS, YFSETQ. V shed 4 bases, J shed 1 base, and the junction held 3 bases outside the gene matches. CDR3 length: 15 residues. CDR3 nucleotides: TGCGCCAGCAGCCGGGGACAGGGAAGCAATCAGCCCCAGCATTTT. Translated: CASSRGQGSNQPQHF.

The chain uses TRBV18 and TRBJ1-2, with D perhaps matching TRBD1 (5 bases). CDR1 KGHSH and CDR2 LQKENI come from the germline V gene. CDR3 length: 14 amino acids. Trimming left V 1 base short and J 6 bases short, with 12 bases between. The CDR3 region is CASSPQPGVHGYTF. CDR3 nucleotides: TGTGCCAGCTCACCACAACCGGGGGTACATGGCTACACCTTC.

The chain employs TRBV6-2 or TRBV6-3 and TRBJ2-7, with TRBD1 matching over 8 bases. This CDR3 has 15 amino acids. CDR1 is MNHEY and CDR2 is SVGEGT in the germline V gene. Trimming cost V 2 bases and J 3 bases; bases outside gene matches: 6. The CDR3 coding sequence is TGTGCCAGCAGTTACGGGTCAGGGGGCCGCTACGAGCAGTACGTC. It yields the protein CASSYGSGGRYEQYV.

The chain employs TRBV9 and TRBJ2-5; 12 bases map to TRBD2. Germline values: CDR1 SGDLS, CDR2 YYNGEE. The CDR3 is 16 amino acids. V shed 0 bases, J shed 3 bases, and the junction held 3 bases outside the gene matches. The CDR3 nucleotides are TGTGCCAGCAGCGTAGGCCCTAGCGGGGGGGAAGAGACCCAGTACTTC. This translates into CASSVGPSGGEETQYF.

The rearrangement uses TRBV24-1 and TRBJ2-2; 9 positions agree with TRBD1. Looked up from germline, CDR1 is KGHDR and CDR2 is SFDVKD. The CDR3 totals 13 residues. Trimming removed 6 bases from V and 14 bases from J; junction bases left unmatched: 9. Written as DNA, the CDR3 is TGTGCCACCAGTATTGACGGGACAGGGTCCCTGTTTTTT. This gives the protein CATSIDGTGSLFF.

As regards this clone: Different DNA sequences within this sample yield the same CDR3. This rearrangement joins TRBV5-6 to TRBJ2-3, with D unclear. CDR1 and CDR2 (germline): SGHDT, YYEEEE. V was trimmed by 3 bases and J by 2 bases, leaving 7 bases between them. The CDR3 is 13 amino acids. The CDR3 nucleotides are TGTGCCAGCAGCTCAACATCCACAGATACGCAGTATTTT. Protein product: CASSSTSTDTQYF.

In this sample, this clone turned up a few times. The chain joins TRBV2 to TRBJ1-2; TRBD1 agrees at 10 bases. The germline V gene encodes CDR1 SNHLY and CDR2 FYNNEI. Unmatched junction bases numbered 7, after V lost 4 bases and J lost 8 bases. The length of the CDR3 is 14 residues. Here the CDR3 DNA reads TGTGCCAGCAGTGTATCTGGGGACAGGGGCGGCTACACCTTC. Residues: CASSVSGDRGGYTF.

This clone was seen just once. This chain joins TRBV7-6 and TRBJ2-1, with D maybe TRBD1 (5 bases). The germline V and J ends were trimmed by 2 bases and 0 bases, with 8 bases remaining between them. CDR3 length: 15 amino acids. Germline V gene lookup returns CDR1 SGHVS and CDR2 FNYEAQ. The CDR3 spells CASSLSDSSYNEQFF. For the CDR3, the DNA is TGTGCCAGCAGCTTAAGCGACAGCTCCTACAATGAGCAGTTCTTC.

J is TRBJ2-6 and V is TRBV27; D call uncertain. Germline CDR1 reads MNHEY; CDR2 reads SMNVEV (reference sequence). Trimming pared 5 bases from V and 0 bases from J, leaving 2 bases between. The CDR3 has 13 amino acids. CDR3 protein: CASSLSGANVLTF. DNA of the CDR3: TGTGCCAGCAGTCTCTCTGGGGCCAACGTCCTGACTTTC.

The rearrangement uses TRBV29-1 and TRBJ1-1; D is undetermined. The CDR3 sequence is 13 residues long. V shed 6 bases and J shed 5 bases, with 16 bases lying between them. Per germline, CDR1 SQVTM and CDR2 ANQGSEA. CDR3 in DNA: TGCAGCGTGTCTCTCGTGTCGGGGACTGAAGCTTTCTTT. The encoded protein is CSVSLVSGTEAFF.

The V call is TRBV5-6, the J call TRBJ2-4; 7 bases match TRBD1. The CDR3 spans 15 residues. V was clipped by 6 bases and J by 4 bases; unmatched bases: 10. Germline CDR1 is SGHDT and CDR2 is YYEEEE. DNA for the CDR3: TGTGCCAGCACCTCGGACGGGACAGTTAAAAACATTCAGTACTTC. It codes for CASTSDGTVKNIQYF.

The chain links TRBV9 to TRBJ1-2; no clear D gene. Germline V CDR1 and CDR2: SGDLS, YYNGEE. CDR3 length: 15 amino acids. V was cut by 5 bases and J by 4 bases, with 18 bases left in between. The CDR3 sequence: CASSQEADWAYGYTF. CDR3 coding DNA: TGTGCCAGCAGTCAGGAGGCGGATTGGGCCTATGGCTACACCTTC.

This clone was observed a single time. The chain links TRBV5-8 to TRBJ1-4, with TRBD1 matching over 8 bases. Trimming removed 6 bases from V and 5 bases from J; junction bases left unmatched: 9. The CDR3 has 15 residues. Germline-derived CDR1 and CDR2 are SGHTS and YDEGEE. The CDR3 region is CASTIGQGQNEKLFF. The CDR3 DNA follows: TGTGCCAGCACCATCGGACAGGGACAAAATGAAAAACTGTTTTTT.

V is TRBV6-5 and J is TRBJ2-7, with D possibly matching TRBD1 (6 bases). CDR1 is MNHEY, CDR2 SVGAGI, per germline. CDR3 length: 13 residues. The V end lost 7 bases, the J end lost 2 bases, and 12 bases lay between the germline ends. DNA for the CDR3: TGTGCCAGCACCGGGACAACCGCCTACGAGCAGTACTTC. Amino acids: CASTGTTAYEQYF.

J is TRBJ2-7 and V is TRBV7-2; a possible D gene is TRBD1 (6 bases). With 3 bases removed from V and 5 bases from J, the gap between germline ends came to 20 bases. CDR3 length equals 16 residues. Germline V gene sequence: CDR1 SGHTA, CDR2 FQGNSA. The CDR3 sequence: CASSLKGWGPRNEQYF. Here the CDR3 DNA reads TGTGCCAGCAGCTTGAAGGGCTGGGGGCCCCGGAACGAGCAGTACTTC.

The V call is TRBV14, the J call TRBJ2-5; D is unresolved. The CDR3 length is 11 residues. The ends were cut back, 4 bases at V and 5 bases at J, with 5 bases in the middle. Germline V CDR1 and CDR2: SGHDN, FVKESK. CDR3 DNA: TGTGCCAGCAGCCGGGCGGAGACCCAGTACTTC. Its protein is CASSRAETQYF.

This clone was detected only once. The rearrangement links TRBV3-1 (or the pseudogene TRBV3-2) to TRBJ2-3; 7 bases match TRBD2. Germline V gene sequence: CDR1 LGHDT, CDR2 YNNKEL (reference sequence). V shed 4 bases, J shed 0 bases, and the junction held 7 bases outside the gene matches. This CDR3 region has 16 residues. The DNA of the CDR3 is TGTGCCAGCAGCCCCGACACGGGACTAAGCACAGATACGCAGTATTTT. It specifies CASSPDTGLSTDTQYF.

This sequence joins TRBV4-3 and TRBJ1-2; D call uncertain. Germline lookup yields CDR1 LGHNA and CDR2 YSLEER. V dropped 0 bases and J dropped 7 bases, with 9 bases sitting between them. The CDR3 loop spans 13 amino acids. The CDR3 DNA is TGCGCCAGCAGCCAAGACGGAGAGACTGGCTACACCTTC. Translation: CASSQDGETGYTF.

V is TRBV28 and J is TRBJ1-5; D remains unclear. V lost 5 bases and J lost 3, with 20 bases in between. CDR1 and CDR2 (germline): MDHEN, SYDVKM. The CDR3 is made up of 17 amino acids. Here the CDR3 reads CASSPTRVVENNQPQHF. Here the CDR3 DNA reads TGTGCCAGCAGTCCAACTCGAGTGGTGGAGAACAATCAGCCCCAGCATTTT.

The chain is built from TRBV6-5 and TRBJ1-2, with D unclear. The CDR3 has 14 residues. Trimming removed 0 bases at V and 5 bases at J, with 10 bases between. From germline, CDR1 is MNHEY and CDR2 SVGAGI. The CDR3 loop reads CASSYSGSSYGYTF. The CDR3 DNA reads TGTGCCAGCAGTTACTCGGGCAGTAGTTATGGCTACACCTTC.

About this clone itself: The junction departs from the called germline gene at one end, perhaps through a read error. The chain combines TRBV6-5 with TRBJ1-5; D unresolved. CDR3 length: 13 residues. The germline gives CDR1 MNHEY, CDR2 SVGAGI. CDR3 residues: CASNYLNNQPQHF. The DNA of the CDR3 is TGTGCCAGCAATTACCTTAATAATCAGCCCCAGCATTTT.

The chain recombines TRBV23-1 with TRBJ1-1; D is ambiguous. TRBV23-1 is designated an ORF whose function remains uncertain. The CDR3 consists of 16 residues. Trimming removed 4 bases from V and 8 bases from J, with 23 bases in between. CDR3 DNA sequence: TGCGCCAGCAGTCCGCTGGTACCTCTTCAACCGGGGGAAGCTTTCTTT. It encodes CASSPLVPLQPGEAFF.